This is a list of T cell receptor beta chains from one sample in a study of identical twins. MiXCR, applied by TCRdb to the 5' RACE reads, yields one record per CDR3 protein. The sample lists hundreds of thousands of distinct CDR3 sequences, 6.1% occurring once. The sequenced material came from naive T cells sorted from blood. These receptors came from a man between 18 and 29 years old in good health. Each CDR3 is given with its conserved first and last residue. D genes are given only for firm matches. Not all rows give a size; the values are once, few, many and, for expanded clones, a class.

v_gene	abundance	j_gene	d_gene	CDR3aa	CDR3nt
TRBV3-1	.	TRBJ2-7	TRBD1	CASSQTTGGPYEQYF	TGTGCCAGCAGCCAGACGACAGGGGGGCCCTACGAGCAGTACTTC
TRBV4-2	many	TRBJ1-2	.	CASNAGTERGYTF	TGTGCCAGCAACGCCGGGACGGAGCGTGGCTACACCTTC
TRBV20-1	few	TRBJ2-1	.	CSARDGFGQSGPRSYNEQFF	TGCAGTGCTAGAGATGGATTTGGTCAAAGCGGGCCTCGCTCCTACAATGAGCAGTTCTTC
TRBV12-3/TRBV12-4	many	TRBJ2-3	.	CASRPNPGDTQYF	TGTGCCAGCAGACCCAACCCCGGGGATACGCAGTATTTT
TRBV28	.	TRBJ2-1	TRBD2	CASSFRGREGYNEQFF	TGTGCCAGCAGTTTTCGTGGGAGGGAGGGCTACAATGAGCAGTTCTTC
TRBV9	many	TRBJ2-3	TRBD2	CASSVETSEMVTDTQYF	TGTGCCAGCAGCGTAGAGACTAGCGAAATGGTCACAGATACGCAGTATTTT
TRBV5-5	.	TRBJ2-7	TRBD1	CASSPTGQTNSYEQYF	TGTGCCAGCAGCCCGACGGGACAGACTAACTCCTACGAGCAGTACTTC
TRBV20-1	many	TRBJ2-2	.	CSARDSFRTGELFF	TGCAGTGCTAGAGATAGTTTCCGTACCGGGGAGCTGTTTTTT
TRBV4-2	few	TRBJ2-7	.	CASSHETGANPYEQYF	TGTGCCAGCAGCCATGAAACGGGGGCGAACCCCTACGAGCAGTACTTC
TRBV14	.	TRBJ2-1	.	CASSQVQAVPRNEQFF	TGTGCCAGCAGCCAAGTTCAGGCGGTTCCCCGTAATGAGCAGTTCTTC
TRBV12-3/TRBV12-4	few	TRBJ2-7	.	CASSPGQIYEQYF	TGTGCCAGCAGCCCTGGACAGATCTACGAGCAGTACTTC
TRBV9	few	TRBJ1-6	.	CASSVERGSPLHF	TGTGCCAGCAGCGTAGAGAGGGGTTCACCCCTCCACTTT
TRBV5-1	many	TRBJ1-1	TRBD1	CASSLQGATEAFF	TGTGCCAGCAGCCTACAGGGGGCCACTGAAGCTTTCTTT
TRBV20-1	many	TRBJ2-5	.	CSTRGLQETQYF	TGCAGTACCCGGGGGCTTCAAGAGACCCAGTACTTC
TRBV20-1	many	TRBJ2-1	.	CSAAFLRANEQFF	TGCAGTGCTGCATTTCTGCGGGCCAATGAGCAGTTCTTC
TRBV9	many	TRBJ2-2	.	CASSVEGGELFF	TGTGCCAGCAGCGTAGAGGGCGGGGAGCTGTTTTTT
TRBV5-1	many	TRBJ1-1	TRBD1	CASSPNRGLNTEAFF	TGCGCCAGCAGCCCAAACAGGGGTCTGAACACTGAAGCTTTCTTT
TRBV5-1	many	TRBJ2-1	.	CASSVQGYNEQFF	TGCGCCAGCAGCGTGCAGGGGTACAATGAGCAGTTCTTC
TRBV5-1	many	TRBJ1-2	TRBD1	CASSQGQLYNYGYTF	TGCGCCAGCAGCCAGGGACAGCTTTATAACTATGGCTACACCTTC
TRBV20-1	few	TRBJ2-7	.	CSARDPRKNYEQYF	TGCAGTGCTAGAGATCCCCGGAAGAATTACGAGCAGTACTTC
TRBV6-5	.	TRBJ2-1	.	CASSHRVVTNNEQFF	TGTGCCAGCAGTCACCGGGTCGTCACTAACAATGAGCAGTTCTTC
TRBV3-1	once	TRBJ2-3	TRBD2	CASSHYTGEGATDTQYF	TGTGCCAGCAGCCATTACACCGGGGAGGGTGCGACAGATACGCAGTATTTT
TRBV4-1	.	TRBJ1-5	.	CASSQDNGSNQPQHF	TGCGCCAGCAGCCAAGATAACGGAAGCAATCAGCCCCAGCATTTT
TRBV4-3	few	TRBJ2-1	.	CASSPWRSYNEQFF	TGCGCCAGCAGCCCCTGGCGGAGCTACAATGAGCAGTTCTTC
TRBV7-9	few	TRBJ2-2	TRBD2	CASSLSPGGSTGELFF	TGTGCCAGCAGCTTATCCCCGGGAGGGTCCACCGGGGAGCTGTTTTTT